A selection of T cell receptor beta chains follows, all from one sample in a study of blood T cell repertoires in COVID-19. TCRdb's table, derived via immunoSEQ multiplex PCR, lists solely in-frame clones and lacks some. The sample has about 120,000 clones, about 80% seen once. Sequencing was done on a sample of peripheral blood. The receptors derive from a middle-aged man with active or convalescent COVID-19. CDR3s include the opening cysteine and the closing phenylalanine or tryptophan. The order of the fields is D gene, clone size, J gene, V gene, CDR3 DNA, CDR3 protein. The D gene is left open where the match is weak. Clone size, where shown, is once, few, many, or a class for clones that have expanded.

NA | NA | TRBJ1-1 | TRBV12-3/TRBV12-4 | TGTGCCAGCAACGGCAGGTTCACCGCTGAAGCTTTCTTT | CASNGRFTAEAFF
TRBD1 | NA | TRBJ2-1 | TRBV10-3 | TGTGCCATCAGTCGCGACGGACAGGCACTCTCCTACAATGAGCAGTTCTTC | CAISRDGQALSYNEQFF
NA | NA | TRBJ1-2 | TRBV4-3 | TGCGCCAGCAGTCGTAAGGAGGGCCATGGCTACACCTTC | CASSRKEGHGYTF
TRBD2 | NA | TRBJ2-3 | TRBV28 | TGTGCCAGCAGTTTGGGACTAGCGGGGGTTAGCACAGATACGCAGTATTTT | CASSLGLAGVSTDTQYF
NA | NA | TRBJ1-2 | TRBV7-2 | TGTGCCAGCAGTTCACAAGTGGACAGCAATGGCTACACCTTC | CASSSQVDSNGYTF
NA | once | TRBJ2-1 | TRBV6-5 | TGTGCCAGCCGCAGTCTAGTAAGCTCCTACAATGAGCAGTTCTTC | CASRSLVSSYNEQFF
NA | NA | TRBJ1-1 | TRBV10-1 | TGCGCCAGCAGCTTACTGATTGAAGCTTTCTTT | CASSLLIEAFF
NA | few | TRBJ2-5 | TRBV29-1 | TGCAGCGTGCTCGCGGAGACCCAGTACTTC | CSVLAETQYF
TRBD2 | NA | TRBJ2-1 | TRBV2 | TGTGCCAGCATCATAGCGGGGGGGTACAATGAGCAGTTCTTC | CASIIAGGYNEQFF
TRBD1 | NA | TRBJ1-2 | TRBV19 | TGTGCCAGTAGCTCTGTCGGGGCAGGGGGGAGCTATGGCTACACCTTC | CASSSVGAGGSYGYTF
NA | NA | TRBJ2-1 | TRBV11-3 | TGTGCCAGCAGCCCCACAGGGAGCTCCTACAATGAGCAGTTCTTC | CASSPTGSSYNEQFF
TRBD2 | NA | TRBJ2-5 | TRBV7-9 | TGTGCCAGCAGCCCCCGGACTAGCGACCAAGAGACCCAGTACTTC | CASSPRTSDQETQYF
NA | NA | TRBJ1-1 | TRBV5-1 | TGCGCCAGCAGCTTCAATGGGGGGGAGACTGAAGCTTTCTTT | CASSFNGGETEAFF
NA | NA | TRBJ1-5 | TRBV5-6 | TGTGCCAGCAGCACAGGGTCGAGTGGCAATCAGCCCCAGCATTTT | CASSTGSSGNQPQHF
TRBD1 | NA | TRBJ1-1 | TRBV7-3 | TGTGCCAGCAGCTTAGGTCCCCAGGGGGCAGGCACTGAAGCTTTCTTT | CASSLGPQGAGTEAFF
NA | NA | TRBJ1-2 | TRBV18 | TGTGCCAGCTCAGGCCAGGGCTTTTATGGCTACACCTTC | CASSGQGFYGYTF
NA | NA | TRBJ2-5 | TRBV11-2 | TGTGCCAGCAGCTTAGACAGTGCGGAATGGACCCAGTACTTC | CASSLDSAEWTQYF
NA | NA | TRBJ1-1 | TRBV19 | TGTGCCAGTAGTATAGGTTGGGAAGGGAGTGACACTGAAGCTTTCTTT | CASSIGWEGSDTEAFF
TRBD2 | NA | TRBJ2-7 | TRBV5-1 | TGCGCCAGCAGCCCCTCCGTAGCGGGAGGGCCTAGGGGCTACGAGCAGTACTTC | CASSPSVAGGPRGYEQYF
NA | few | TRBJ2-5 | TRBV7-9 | TGTGCCAGCAGCTTTGAGAATTTGGAGACCCAGTACTTC | CASSFENLETQYF
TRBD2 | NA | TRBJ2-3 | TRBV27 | TGTGCCAGCAGTCACCTACGAGCGGGAGGGATCACAGATACGCAGTATTTT | CASSHLRAGGITDTQYF
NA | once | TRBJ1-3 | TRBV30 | TGTGCCTGGAGTCTTTCTGGAAACACCATATATTTT | CAWSLSGNTIYF
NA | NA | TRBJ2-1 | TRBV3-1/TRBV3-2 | TGTGCCAGCAGCCCCCGCACAGGGAATAATGAGCAGTTCTTC | CASSPRTGNNEQFF
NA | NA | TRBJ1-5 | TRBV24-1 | TGTGCCACCAGCCCCCCGGGGTCGGGCAATCAGCCCCAGCATTTT | CATSPPGSGNQPQHF
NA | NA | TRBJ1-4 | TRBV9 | TGTGCCAGCAGCACGACGGGACTTCCCGGAGAAAAACTGTTTTTT | CASSTTGLPGEKLFF